Shown below are 4 T cell receptor beta chains from a single sample sequenced in a study of post-analysis software for immune sequencing data (dated by TCRdb to the mid-2010s). Overall results and qualifications from the work: Patients showed significantly higher frequencies than controls for five TRBV segments, among them TRBV5-6, TRBV5-1 and TRBV20-1.

For these receptors, no antigen is known. Libraries came from PCR. TCRdb records Illumina HiSeq 2500 as the sequencer. Unique molecular identifiers were incorporated into TCR beta cDNA libraries to reduce PCR and sequencing biases. TCRdb cleaned the public reads at Q25 with fastp, built clones with MiXCR and kept in-frame beta chains. All rows with the same CDR3 protein become a single entry with the most common DNA and genes. For this sample the table gives roughly 600,000 distinct CDR3 sequences, of which roughly 47% were detected only once. Under 2% of the sample belongs to the ten largest clones. Sequenced: blood. The receptor set was obtained from a girl aged 5-17 years with multiple sclerosis.

This clonotype was seen only a few times. The V call is TRBV7-2, the J call TRBJ2-1; the match to TRBD2 covers 10 bases. The trim removed 4 bases at V and 4 bases at J, leaving 13 bases unmatched. The CDR3 runs to 18 residues. Germline lookup yields CDR1 SGHTA and CDR2 FQGNSA. The chain's CDR3 is CASSSPSSGSGVYNEQFF. The CDR3 DNA follows: TGTGCCAGCAGCTCGCCTTCTAGCGGGAGTGGGGTTTACAATGAGCAGTTCTTC.

This clonotype was recorded a few times. The chain combines TRBV7-6 with TRBJ2-1, with TRBD2 matching 9 bases. After removal of 5 bases from V and 3 bases from J, the junction contained 5 bases not matched to a gene. Germline V gives CDR1 SGHVS, CDR2 FNYEAQ. There are 15 residues in the CDR3. The CDR3 loop reads CASSTHSGGYNEQFF. CDR3 DNA sequence: TGTGCCAGCAGCACCCATAGCGGGGGCTACAATGAGCAGTTCTTC.

This clonotype has only a few counts. The CDR3 nucleotides are TGCGCCAGCAGCTTGGGGGGGACTAGCGGGACCCGCACAGATACGCAGTATTTT. This codes for CASSLGGTSGTRTDTQYF. The chain joins TRBV5-1 to TRBJ2-3; 13 positions agree with TRBD2. With V trimmed by 0 bases and J by 1 base, 5 bases remained unmatched. This CDR3 has 18 amino acids. The germline gives CDR1 SGHRS, CDR2 YFSETQ.

This chain links TRBV12-3 or TRBV12-4 with TRBJ2-7; possibly TRBD1 for D (5 bases). The CDR3 length is 14 residues. V was cut by 2 bases and J by 5 bases, with 13 bases left in between. CDR3 amino acids: CASSLYRYRNEQYF. As DNA, the CDR3 is TGTGCCAGCAGTTTATATAGGTACAGGAACGAGCAGTACTTC.